These 4 T cell receptor beta chains came from one sample sequenced in a study of CD8+ T cells in alopecia areata (dated by TCRdb to about 2018). The library was produced with the immunoSEQ multiplex PCR assay. RNA was extracted from all samples and reverse transcribed into cDNA, which served as template for TCR sequencing. TCRdb took this table from immuneACCESS and kept in-frame rearrangements with V and J called. Such tables lack part of the clones; where checked against another copy, unresolved V genes explain under half of the gap, and the rest is unexplained. The sample records around 110,000 clones, none occurring a single time. The ten most abundant clones make up about 18% of the sample. Sample: lesional skin. The source is a C3H/HeJ mouse with alopecia areata. This mouse strain bears the MHC haplotype H2-k.

Points on this clone: Genes here carry mouse names. With the read ending 4 residues before the CDR3 end, the germline J gene is used to fill in that end. J is TRBJ2-1 and V is TRBV13-1, with 8 bases lining up with TRBD2. CDR1 NSHNY and CDR2 SYGAGN come from the germline V gene. The CDR3 consists of 14 residues. The CDR3 region is CASSDRGGRAEQFF. CDR3 bases read: TGTGCCAGCAGTGATAGGGGGGGCCGGGCT.

On this clone itself: Genes and germline are mouse. The sequenced fragment ends 4 residues before the CDR3 boundary, so the rest is inferred from the germline J gene. The chain combines TRBV19 with TRBJ2-1, with TRBD1 identical over 7 bases. The CDR3 extends over 14 amino acids. Germline assignment: CDR1 FNHDT and CDR2 SITEND (reference sequence). The V segment lost 3 bases and the J segment 5 bases; nucleotides outside the gene matches: 5. The CDR3 bases that were read are TGTGCCAGCAGTAACCCCCAGGGGGATGCT. Protein product: CASSNPQGDA. In full, the CDR3 reads CASSNPQGDAEQFF.

On this clone: The gene symbols are mouse symbols. The read ends 4 residues shy of where the CDR3 ends; the end is completed using the germline J gene. Other DNA sequences in the same sample also yield this CDR3. J is TRBJ2-1 and V is TRBV19; TRBD2 aligns across 8 bases. There are 14 residues in the CDR3. After removal of 3 bases from V and 4 bases from J, the junction contained 3 bases not matched to a gene. Germline CDR1 is FNHDT and CDR2 is SITEND (reference sequence). CDR3 DNA, as far as it was read: TGTGCCAGCAGTACCGGGGGGGCTTATGCT. Its protein is CASSTGGAYA. The whole CDR3 region reads CASSTGGAYAEQFF.

This clone has only a few counts. Here the gene names and germline are mouse. The read gets to within 4 residues of the CDR3 end, and the germline J gene fills in the rest. Other DNA sequences in this sample translate to the same CDR3. The chain is built from TRBV19 and TRBJ2-5; a weak D match, TRBD1 (6 bases). Deletions cut 2 bases from V and 2 bases from J, with 9 bases between. Germline V gene sequence: CDR1 FNHDT, CDR2 SITEND (reference sequence). The CDR3 has 14 residues. The CDR3 reads CASSIGQIQDTQYF. CDR3 DNA, as far as it was read: TGTGCCAGCAGTATTGGACAGATCCAAGAC. The complete variable domain, with remaining parts taken from reference TRBV19 and TRBJ2-5, reads GGIITQTPKFLIGQEGQKLTLKCQQNFNHDTMYWYRQDSGKGLRLIYYSITENDLQKGDLSEGYDASREKKSSFSLTVTSAQKNEMAVFLCASSIGQIQDTQYFGPGTRLLVL.